A single sample gave rise to the 15 T cell receptor beta chains below, sequenced in a study of shared clonotypes between healthy human individuals. Profiling relied on immunoSEQ multiplex PCR, and the TCRdb table lists in-frame clones only, not all of them. The sample consists of some 550,000 clones, around 97% of them appearing once. The material sequenced was naive CD4+ T cells sorted from blood. The subset is: CD45RA+ positively selected. These receptors were obtained from a woman aged 25 to 39 in good health.

V is TRBV6-1 and J is TRBJ1-4, with 7 bases that match TRBD1. Germline V lookup: CDR1 MNHNS, CDR2 SASEGT. The CDR3 covers 14 residues. V gave up 7 bases and J gave up 8 bases; unmatched junction bases: 10. CDR3 amino acids: CASKLLQGSEKLFF. CDR3 coding DNA: TGTGCCAGCAAGCTATTACAGGGGAGCGAAAAACTGTTTTTT.

This clone appeared a single time. V gene TRBV10-3 combines with J gene TRBJ2-2; D remains unclear. There are 12 residues in the CDR3. CDR1 is ENHRY and CDR2 is SYGVKD in the germline V gene. V lost 4 bases and J lost 5, with 5 bases in between. The CDR3 is CAISVITGELFF. The CDR3 coding sequence is TGTGCCATCAGTGTGATTACCGGGGAGCTGTTTTTT.

This clone occurred once. The chain recombines TRBV15 with TRBJ2-3; TRBD2 matches 13 bases. The CDR3 consists of 18 residues. Looked up from germline, CDR1 is LNHNV and CDR2 is YYDKDF (reference sequence). Losses at the gene ends were 1 base for V and 3 bases for J; bases not matched to a gene: 7. The CDR3 spells CATSRASPGLAGTDTQYF. In DNA form, the CDR3 reads TGTGCCACCAGCAGAGCCAGTCCGGGACTAGCGGGAACAGATACGCAGTATTTT.

The V gene is TRBV2, the J gene TRBJ2-7; 10 nucleotides align to TRBD1. The V segment lost 5 bases and the J segment 2 bases; nucleotides outside the gene matches: 6. Per the germline V gene, CDR1 is SNHLY and CDR2 is FYNNEI. This CDR3 is 15 amino acids long. As DNA, the CDR3 is TGTGCCAGCAGTACTGGGACAGGGGCACCCTACGAGCAGTACTTC. Residues: CASSTGTGAPYEQYF.

In regard to this clone: Other DNA sequences within the sample encode an identical CDR3. The chain joins TRBV28 to TRBJ1-4, with TRBD1 as a possible D gene (6 bases). Germline V gives CDR1 MDHEN, CDR2 SYDVKM. The CDR3 is 13 residues long. Trimming took off 6 bases at V and 4 bases at J, with 9 bases between the two ends. The CDR3 protein is CASRGGLNEKLFF. The CDR3 DNA reads as TGTGCCAGCAGGGGGGGGCTTAATGAAAAACTGTTTTTT.

The V call is TRBV5-1, the J call TRBJ2-1; TRBD2 agrees at 8 bases. The J segment lost 4 bases and the V segment lost 4 bases, leaving 7 bases of the junction unmatched. Germline V lookup: CDR1 SGHRS, CDR2 YFSETQ. CDR3 length: 15 residues. CDR3 DNA: TGCGCCAGCAGCCTACTAGCGGTGAGGTACAATGAGCAGTTCTTC. This encodes CASSLLAVRYNEQFF.

The rearrangement links TRBV5-6 to TRBJ2-7; D is perhaps TRBD2 (7 bases). The CDR3 has 15 amino acids. V lost 4 bases and J 2 bases, leaving 16 bases between the germline ends. The V gene's germline CDR1 is SGHDT and CDR2 YYEEEE. CDR3 sequence: CASSQGRVLTYEQYF. The CDR3, as DNA: TGTGCCAGCAGCCAGGGGAGGGTCCTCACCTACGAGCAGTACTTC. Full variable domain (rest looked up from reference TRBV5-6 and TRBJ2-7): DAGVTQSPTHLIKTRGQQVTLRCSPKSGHDTVSWYQQALGQGPQFIFQYYEEEERQRGNFPDRFSGHQFPNYSSELNVNALLLGDSALYLCASSQGRVLTYEQYFGPGTRLTVT.

The chain has TRBV5-1 and TRBJ2-1; 8 nucleotides line up with TRBD1. V lost 1 base, J lost 6 bases, and 0 bases stayed unmatched. CDR1 SGHRS and CDR2 YFSETQ come from the germline V gene. There are 13 residues in the CDR3. This CDR3 is CASSLQGANEQFF. CDR3 sequence (DNA): TGCGCCAGCAGCTTGCAGGGGGCCAATGAGCAGTTCTTC.

The chain employs TRBV28 and TRBJ1-6, with D possibly being TRBD1 (6 bases). Per the germline V gene, CDR1 is MDHEN and CDR2 is SYDVKM. Trimming removed 8 bases at V and 9 bases at J, with 14 bases between. The CDR3 is 13 amino acids. The CDR3 bases are TGTGCCAGCGGCGCCCAAGGGGGTTCACCCCTCCACTTT. As protein: CASGAQGGSPLHF.

This clone was seen just once. The chain carries TRBV10-3 and TRBJ2-3, with TRBD1 matching over 10 bases. Looked up from germline, CDR1 is ENHRY and CDR2 is SYGVKD. The CDR3 totals 13 residues. The junction had 0 bases not matched to a gene; V was cut back by 6 bases and J by 3 bases. CDR3 in DNA: TGTGCCATCAGGGGACAGGGGACAGATACGCAGTATTTT. The encoded protein is CAIRGQGTDTQYF.

The genes are TRBV7-2 and TRBJ2-7; TRBD2 aligns across 7 bases. The V gene's germline CDR1 is SGHTA and CDR2 FQGNSA. V shed 1 base and J 8 bases; nucleotides not matched to a gene: 5. CDR3 length: 13 amino acids. The CDR3 spells CASSLDRGSQQYF. CDR3 DNA sequence: TGTGCCAGCAGCTTAGACCGCGGGAGTCAGCAGTACTTC.

Here the CDR3 reads CAMATGGMRNQPQHF. As DNA, the CDR3 is TGTGCCATGGCAACAGGGGGTATGCGCAATCAGCCCCAGCATTTT. This chain links TRBV5-4 with TRBJ1-5; 8 nucleotides match TRBD1. The V segment lost 9 bases and the J segment 2 bases; nucleotides outside the gene matches: 10. In germline, CDR1 is SGHNT, CDR2 YYREEE (reference sequence). There are 15 residues in the CDR3.

The chain carries TRBV19 and TRBJ2-7; 11 positions agree with TRBD2. Looked up from germline, CDR1 is LNHDA and CDR2 is SQIVND (reference sequence). J lost 3 bases, V lost 6 bases, and 7 bases had no gene match. The CDR3 runs to 15 residues. CDR3 protein: CASSKLAGVYYEQYF. In DNA, the CDR3 is TGTGCCAGTAGCAAACTAGCGGGAGTTTACTACGAGCAGTACTTC.

The chain employs TRBV29-1 and TRBJ2-3; D remains unclear. Deletions cut 3 bases from V and 2 bases from J, with 12 bases between. The CDR3 length is 14 residues. The V gene's germline CDR1 is SQVTM and CDR2 ANQGSEA. CDR3 nucleotide sequence: TGCAGCGTTGAGGCTCCTTCTAACACAGATACGCAGTATTTT. Its protein is CSVEAPSNTDTQYF.

V usage is TRBV5-6 and J usage is TRBJ2-5; D not resolved. V lost 0 bases and J lost 2, with 11 bases in between. Germline V lookup: CDR1 SGHDT, CDR2 YYEEEE. This CDR3 is built from 15 residues. The CDR3 bases are TGTGCCAGCAGCTTGGTTGCGACGGAGCAAGAGACCCAGTACTTC. It yields the protein CASSLVATEQETQYF. The complete variable domain, with remaining parts taken from reference TRBV5-6 and TRBJ2-5, reads DAGVTQSPTHLIKTRGQQVTLRCSPKSGHDTVSWYQQALGQGPQFIFQYYEEEERQRGNFPDRFSGHQFPNYSSELNVNALLLGDSALYLCASSLVATEQETQYFGPGTRLLVL.